This T cell receptor (beta chain) was profiled in a study of blood T cell repertoires in COVID-19. Looking at the study overall: T cells, B-cell-depleted T cells, or PBMCs supplied cDNA or gDNA.

Clones were read by immunoSEQ multiplex PCR, and TCRdb kept only the in-frame ones, dropping some. The sample gives under 200,000 clones, 60% to 85% of which show up once; about 18% is in the top ten. Germline CDR1 reads MNHEY; CDR2 reads SMNVEV (reference sequence). With V trimmed by 1 base and J by 4 bases, 2 bases remained unmatched. CDR3 length: 14 residues. The material sequenced was peripheral blood. The V call is TRBV27, the J call TRBJ2-7; 9 positions agree with TRBD2. The sequence was collected from a man between 60 and 70 years old with active or convalescent COVID-19. CDR3 protein: CASSLFSGGYEQYF. DNA of the CDR3: TGTGCCAGCAGTTTATTTAGCGGGGGTTACGAGCAGTACTTC.